There are many counts of the clone carrying this TCR beta chain. Antigen: not known. Unique molecular identifiers were used to barcode this TCRbeta library. Each CDR3 protein gets one entry after TCRdb re-called the PCR reads with MiXCR. Found here are hundreds of thousands of distinct CDR3 sequences, around 13% of them singletons; the top ten hold roughly 0.77%. These data come from a study of T-cell reconstitution after alpha-beta-depleted transplantation in children. The CDR3 runs 15 residues. Germline V lookup: CDR1 GTSNPN, CDR2 SVGIG (reference sequence). V dropped 2 bases and J dropped 9; count of bases not matched to a gene: 12. Study conclusions and caveats: In patients about two months after transplant, alpha-beta T cells reportedly arose from several hundred expanded graft clones. Newly generated T cells supplied most T-cell counts and diversity one year post-transplant. The study traced high day-60 TCRbeta diversity in some patients to surviving recipient T cells and thymic progenitors.

This chain connects TRBV30 to TRBJ2-1; 8 nucleotides agree with TRBD2. Sequencing was performed on PBMCs, taken before TCRalphabeta/CD19-depleted stem cell transplant. This clonotype was sampled from a girl aged 2-10 years with congenital amegakaryocytic thrombocytopenia, due to receive a stem cell transplant. The CDR3 loop reads CAWSKALGLGVEQFF. In DNA, the CDR3 is TGTGCCTGGAGTAAGGCCCTGGGACTAGGTGTTGAGCAGTTCTTC. Full variable domain (rest looked up from reference TRBV30 and TRBJ2-1): SQTIHQWPATLVQPVGSPLSLECTVEGTSNPNLYWYRQAAGRGLQLLFYSVGIGQISSEVPQNLSASRPQDRQFILSSKKLLLSDSGFYLCAWSKALGLGVEQFFGPGTRLTVL.